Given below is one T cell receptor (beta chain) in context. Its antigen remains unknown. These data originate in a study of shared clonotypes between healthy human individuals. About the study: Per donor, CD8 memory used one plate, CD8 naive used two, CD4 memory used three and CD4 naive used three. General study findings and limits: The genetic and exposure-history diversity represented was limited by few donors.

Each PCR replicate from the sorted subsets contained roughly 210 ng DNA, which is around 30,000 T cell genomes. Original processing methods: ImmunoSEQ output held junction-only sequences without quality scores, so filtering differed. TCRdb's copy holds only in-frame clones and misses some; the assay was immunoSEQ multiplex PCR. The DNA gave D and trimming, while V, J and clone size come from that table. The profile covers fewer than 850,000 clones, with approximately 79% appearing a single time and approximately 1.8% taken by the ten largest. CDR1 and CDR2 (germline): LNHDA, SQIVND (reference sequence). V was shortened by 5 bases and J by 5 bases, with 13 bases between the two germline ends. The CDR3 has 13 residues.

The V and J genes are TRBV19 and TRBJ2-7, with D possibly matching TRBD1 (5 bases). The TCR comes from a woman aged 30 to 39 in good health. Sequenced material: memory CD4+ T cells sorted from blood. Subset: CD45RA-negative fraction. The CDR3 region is CASSPRGRDEQYF. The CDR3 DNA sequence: TGTGCCAGTAGTCCAAGGGGCCGGGACGAGCAGTACTTC.